This T cell receptor beta chain stems from a study of T-cell memory formation after mild COVID-19. Overall study: Each donor largely had its own TCR clusters. Overall study results and limits: Later expanders leaned CD4+, whereas clones that contracted between day 15 and 85 were balanced CD4/CD8. Contracting CD4+ clones were located mainly in CM and EM, and CD8+ clones in EMRA.

This clonotype was picked up a small number of times. What it binds is not known. The CDR3 runs to 16 residues. Trimming took off 7 bases at V and 2 bases at J, with 19 bases between the two ends. CDR1 LGHNA and CDR2 YNFKEQ come from the germline V gene. TCR alpha and TCR beta cDNA libraries carrying sample barcodes and UMIs were produced by 5'RACE using constant-segment primers. TCRdb fed the 5' RACE reads into MiXCR, producing one record per CDR3 protein. The sample has around 410,000 distinct CDR3 sequences, less than 25% seen once; the top ten hold around 12%. What was sequenced was PBMCs or a T cell subset sorted from them (not recorded which). The receptor was derived from an adult woman who had mild COVID-19 (a few samples of this study predate the infection). Cell type and time point are not known. The rearrangement joins TRBV4-2 to TRBJ2-3; no definite D call. CDR3 sequence: CASTDGPQSFTDTQYF. CDR3 in DNA: TGTGCCAGCACGGACGGCCCACAGTCCTTCACAGATACGCAGTATTTT.